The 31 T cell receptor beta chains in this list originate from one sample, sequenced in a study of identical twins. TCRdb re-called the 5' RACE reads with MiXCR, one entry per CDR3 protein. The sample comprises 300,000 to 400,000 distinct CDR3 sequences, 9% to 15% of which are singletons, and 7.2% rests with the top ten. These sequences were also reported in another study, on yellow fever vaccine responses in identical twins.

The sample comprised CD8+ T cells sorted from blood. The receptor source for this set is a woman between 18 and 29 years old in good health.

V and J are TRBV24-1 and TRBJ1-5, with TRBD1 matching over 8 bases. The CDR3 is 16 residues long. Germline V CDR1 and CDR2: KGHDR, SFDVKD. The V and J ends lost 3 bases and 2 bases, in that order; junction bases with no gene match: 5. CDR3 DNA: TGTGCCACCAGTGATCCGGACAGGGTCGGCAATCAGCCCCAGCATTTT. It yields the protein CATSDPDRVGNQPQHF.

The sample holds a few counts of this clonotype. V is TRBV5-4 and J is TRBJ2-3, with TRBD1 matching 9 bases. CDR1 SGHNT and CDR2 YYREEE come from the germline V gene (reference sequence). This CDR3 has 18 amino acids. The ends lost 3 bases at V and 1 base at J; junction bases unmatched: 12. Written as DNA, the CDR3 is TGTGCCAGCAGCTACCGGGACAGGGTCTTTCGCGGCACAGATACGCAGTATTTT. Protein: CASSYRDRVFRGTDTQYF.

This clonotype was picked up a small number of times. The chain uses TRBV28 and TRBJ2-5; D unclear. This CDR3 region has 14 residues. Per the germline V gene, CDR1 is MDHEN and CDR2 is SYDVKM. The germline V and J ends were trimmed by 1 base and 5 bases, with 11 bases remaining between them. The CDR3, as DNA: TGTGCCAGCAGTTTATCGGCTGCTTTGGAGACCCAGTACTTC. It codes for CASSLSAALETQYF. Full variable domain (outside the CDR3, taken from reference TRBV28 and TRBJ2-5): DVKVTQSSRYLVKRTGEKVFLECVQDMDHENMFWYRQDPGLGLRLIYFSYDVKMKEKGDIPEGYSVSREKKERFSLILESASTNQTSMYLCASSLSAALETQYFGPGTRLLVL.

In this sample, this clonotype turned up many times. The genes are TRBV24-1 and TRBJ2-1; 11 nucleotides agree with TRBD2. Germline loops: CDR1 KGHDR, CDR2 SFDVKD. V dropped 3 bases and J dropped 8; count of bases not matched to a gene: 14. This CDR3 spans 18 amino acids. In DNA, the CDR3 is TGTGCCACCAGTGATCAAGACCCTCTAGCGGGAGGTTGGGATGAGCAGTTCTTC. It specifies CATSDQDPLAGGWDEQFF.

CDR3 nucleotides: TGCAGCGTTGCGGGCAGGGGATACTCTGGGGCCAACGTCCTGACTTTC. The encoded protein is CSVAGRGYSGANVLTF. The chain has TRBV29-1 and TRBJ2-6; a possible D gene is TRBD1 (6 bases). Germline V gives CDR1 SQVTM, CDR2 ANQGSEA. This CDR3 has 16 residues. The V end lost 4 bases, the J end lost 0 bases, and 13 bases lay between the germline ends.

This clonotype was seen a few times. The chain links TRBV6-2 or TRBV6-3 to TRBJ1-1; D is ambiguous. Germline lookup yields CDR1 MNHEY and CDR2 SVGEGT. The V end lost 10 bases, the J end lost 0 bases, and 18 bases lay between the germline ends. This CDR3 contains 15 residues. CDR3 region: CATGGWALMNTEAFF. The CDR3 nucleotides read TGTGCCACCGGTGGGTGGGCATTGATGAACACTGAAGCTTTCTTT.

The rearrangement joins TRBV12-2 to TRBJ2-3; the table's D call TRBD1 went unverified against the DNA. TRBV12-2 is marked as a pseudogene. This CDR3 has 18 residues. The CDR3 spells CASRLVSPRRVRTDTQYF. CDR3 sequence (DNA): TGTGCAAGTCGCTTAGTTTCCCCCAGGCGGGTTCGCACAGATACGCAGTATTTT.

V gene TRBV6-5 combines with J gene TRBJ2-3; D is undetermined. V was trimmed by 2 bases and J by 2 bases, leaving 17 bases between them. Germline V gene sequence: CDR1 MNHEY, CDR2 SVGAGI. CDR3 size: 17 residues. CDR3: CASSYSRLIKNTDTQYF. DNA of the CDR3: TGTGCCAGCAGTTACAGCCGACTGATAAAGAACACAGATACGCAGTATTTT.

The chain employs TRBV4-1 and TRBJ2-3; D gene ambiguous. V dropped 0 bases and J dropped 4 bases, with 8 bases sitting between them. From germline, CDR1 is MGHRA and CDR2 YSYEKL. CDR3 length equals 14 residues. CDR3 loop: CASSQEIGADTQYF. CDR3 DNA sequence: TGCGCCAGCAGCCAAGAAATTGGAGCAGATACGCAGTATTTT.

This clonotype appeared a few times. CDR3 sequence: CASSEARASGYEQYF. CDR3 sequence (DNA): TGTGCCAGCAGTGAAGCTAGGGCTAGCGGATACGAGCAGTACTTC. The J gene is TRBJ2-7, the V gene TRBV6-1; 7 bases map to TRBD2. J was trimmed by 4 bases and V by 0 bases; bases with no gene match: 6. CDR1 and CDR2 (germline): MNHNS, SASEGT. The CDR3 runs 15 residues.

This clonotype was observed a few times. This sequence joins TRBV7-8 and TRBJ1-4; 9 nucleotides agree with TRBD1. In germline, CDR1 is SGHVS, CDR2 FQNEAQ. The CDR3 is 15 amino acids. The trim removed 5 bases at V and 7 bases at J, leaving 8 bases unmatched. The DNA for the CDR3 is TGTGCCAGCAGCGTAAACAGGGGGCTGGTTGAAAAACTGTTTTTT. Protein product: CASSVNRGLVEKLFF.

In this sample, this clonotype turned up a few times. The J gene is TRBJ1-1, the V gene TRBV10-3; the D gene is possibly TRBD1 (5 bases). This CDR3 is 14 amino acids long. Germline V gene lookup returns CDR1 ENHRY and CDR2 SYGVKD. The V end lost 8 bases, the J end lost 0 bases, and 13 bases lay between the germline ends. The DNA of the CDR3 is TGTGCCATCTCACAGGTAGACATGAACACTGAAGCTTTCTTT. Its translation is CAISQVDMNTEAFF.

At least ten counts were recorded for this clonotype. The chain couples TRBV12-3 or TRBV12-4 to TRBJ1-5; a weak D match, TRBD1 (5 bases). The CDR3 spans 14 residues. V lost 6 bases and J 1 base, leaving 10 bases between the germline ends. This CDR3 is CASSPGGSNQPQHF. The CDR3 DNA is TGTGCCAGCAGCCCCGGGGGGAGCAATCAGCCCCAGCATTTT.

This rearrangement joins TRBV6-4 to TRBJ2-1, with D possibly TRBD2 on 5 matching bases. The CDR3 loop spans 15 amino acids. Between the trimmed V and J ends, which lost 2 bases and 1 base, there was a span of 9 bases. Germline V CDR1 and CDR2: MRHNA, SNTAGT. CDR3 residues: CASSDGLASYNEQFF. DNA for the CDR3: TGTGCCAGCAGTGACGGACTGGCGTCCTACAATGAGCAGTTCTTC.

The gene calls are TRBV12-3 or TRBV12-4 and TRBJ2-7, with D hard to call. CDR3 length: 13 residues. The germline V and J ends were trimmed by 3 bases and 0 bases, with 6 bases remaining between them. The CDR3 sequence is CASSLYNSYEQYF. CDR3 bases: TGTGCCAGCAGTTTGTACAACTCCTACGAGCAGTACTTC.

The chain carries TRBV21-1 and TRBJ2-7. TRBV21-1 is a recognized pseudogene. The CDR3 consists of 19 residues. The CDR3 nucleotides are TGTGCCAGCAGCAAAGTCTTCGGCAATGAGGACAGGAGCTCCTACGAGCAGTACGTC. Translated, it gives CASSKVFGNEDRSSYEQYV.

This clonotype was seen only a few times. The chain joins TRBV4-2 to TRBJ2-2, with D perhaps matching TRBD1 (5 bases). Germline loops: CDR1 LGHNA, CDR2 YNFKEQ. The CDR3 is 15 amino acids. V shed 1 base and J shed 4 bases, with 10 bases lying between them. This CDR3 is CASSQVSRATGELFF. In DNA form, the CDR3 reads TGTGCCAGCAGCCAAGTTTCCAGGGCCACCGGGGAGCTGTTTTTT.

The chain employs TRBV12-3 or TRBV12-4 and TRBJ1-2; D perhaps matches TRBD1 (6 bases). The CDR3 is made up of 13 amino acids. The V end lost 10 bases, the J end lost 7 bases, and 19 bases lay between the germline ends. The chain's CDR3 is CATRSGATSGYTF. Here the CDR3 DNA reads TGTGCCACGCGGTCGGGGGCGACGAGTGGCTACACCTTC.

The DNA for the CDR3 is TGTGCCAGCACACCCGGGGGGCCGCCTTCAGCCAAAAACATTCAGTACTTC. This codes for CASTPGGPPSAKNIQYF. The rearrangement joins TRBV5-6 to TRBJ2-4, with D perhaps matching TRBD2 (7 bases). V was trimmed by 6 bases and J by 0 bases, leaving 19 bases between them. This CDR3 region has 17 residues. Germline V gives CDR1 SGHDT, CDR2 YYEEEE. The variable domain in full, with the rest retrieved from reference TRBV5-6 and TRBJ2-4, is DAGVTQSPTHLIKTRGQQVTLRCSPKSGHDTVSWYQQALGQGPQFIFQYYEEEERQRGNFPDRFSGHQFPNYSSELNVNALLLGDSALYLCASTPGGPPSAKNIQYFGAGTRLSVL.

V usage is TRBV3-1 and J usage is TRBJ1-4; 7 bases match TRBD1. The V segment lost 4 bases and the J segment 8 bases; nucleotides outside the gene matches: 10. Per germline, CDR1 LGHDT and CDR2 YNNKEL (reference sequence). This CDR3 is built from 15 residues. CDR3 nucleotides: TGTGCCAGCAGCCCAGGGGGGACAACCTGGGAAAAACTGTTTTTT. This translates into CASSPGGTTWEKLFF.

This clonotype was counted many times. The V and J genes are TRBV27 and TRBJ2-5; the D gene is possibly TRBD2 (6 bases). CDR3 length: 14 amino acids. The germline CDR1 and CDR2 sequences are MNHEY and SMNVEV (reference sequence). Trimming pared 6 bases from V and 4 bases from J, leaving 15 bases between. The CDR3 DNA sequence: TGTGCCAGCAGCCTGATCGGGGGAGGAGAGACCCAGTACTTC. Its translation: CASSLIGGGETQYF.

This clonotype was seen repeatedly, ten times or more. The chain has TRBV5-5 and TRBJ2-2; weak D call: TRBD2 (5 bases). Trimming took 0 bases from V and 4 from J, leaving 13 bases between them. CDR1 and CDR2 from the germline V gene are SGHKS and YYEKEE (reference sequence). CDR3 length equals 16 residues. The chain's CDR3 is CASSLGGLRSTGELFF. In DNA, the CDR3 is TGTGCCAGCAGCTTGGGCGGGTTGCGGAGCACCGGGGAGCTGTTTTTT.

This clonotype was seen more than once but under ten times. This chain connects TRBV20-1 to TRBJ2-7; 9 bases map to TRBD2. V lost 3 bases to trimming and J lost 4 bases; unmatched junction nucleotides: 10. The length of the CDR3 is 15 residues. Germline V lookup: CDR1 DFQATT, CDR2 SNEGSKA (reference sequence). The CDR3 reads CSARDSGGLTYEQYV. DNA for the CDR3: TGCAGTGCTAGGGATAGCGGGGGCCTAACTTACGAGCAGTACGTC.

CDR3 protein: CASRATGGLDYGYTF. The DNA for the CDR3 is TGTGCCAGCCGGGCGACAGGGGGCTTAGACTATGGCTACACCTTC. The chain has TRBV6-1 and TRBJ1-2, with 10 bases matching TRBD1. The CDR3 has 15 residues. Looked up from germline, CDR1 is MNHNS and CDR2 is SASEGT. V gave up 8 bases and J gave up 3 bases; unmatched junction bases: 9.

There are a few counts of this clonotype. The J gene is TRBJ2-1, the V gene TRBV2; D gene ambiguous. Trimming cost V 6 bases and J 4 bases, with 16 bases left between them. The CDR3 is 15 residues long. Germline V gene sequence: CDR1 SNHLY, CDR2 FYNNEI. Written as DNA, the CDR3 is TGTGCCAGCAGCCGGTCATTAGCTTTTTACAATGAGCAGTTCTTC. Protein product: CASSRSLAFYNEQFF.

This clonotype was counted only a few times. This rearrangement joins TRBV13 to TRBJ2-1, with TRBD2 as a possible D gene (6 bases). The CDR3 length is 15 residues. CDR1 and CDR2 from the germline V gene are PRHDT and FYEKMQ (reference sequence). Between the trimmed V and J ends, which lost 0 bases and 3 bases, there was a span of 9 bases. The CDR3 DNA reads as TGTGCCAGCAGCTTAGGGGACTACTACTACAATGAGCAGTTCTTC. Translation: CASSLGDYYYNEQFF.

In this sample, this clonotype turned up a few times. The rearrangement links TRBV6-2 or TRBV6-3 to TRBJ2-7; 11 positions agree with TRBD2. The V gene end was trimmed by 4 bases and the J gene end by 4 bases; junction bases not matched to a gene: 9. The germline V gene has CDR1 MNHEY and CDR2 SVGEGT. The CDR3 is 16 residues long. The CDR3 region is CASSSPLLAGAYEQYF. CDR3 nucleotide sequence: TGTGCCAGCAGTTCCCCTCTACTAGCGGGAGCGTACGAGCAGTACTTC.

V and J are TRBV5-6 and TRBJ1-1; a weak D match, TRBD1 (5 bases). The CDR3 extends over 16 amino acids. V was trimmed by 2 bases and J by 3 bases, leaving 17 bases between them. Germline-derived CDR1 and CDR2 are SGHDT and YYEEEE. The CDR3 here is CASSFFRVDVDTEAFF. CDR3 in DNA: TGTGCCAGCAGCTTTTTCAGGGTTGACGTTGACACTGAAGCTTTCTTT.

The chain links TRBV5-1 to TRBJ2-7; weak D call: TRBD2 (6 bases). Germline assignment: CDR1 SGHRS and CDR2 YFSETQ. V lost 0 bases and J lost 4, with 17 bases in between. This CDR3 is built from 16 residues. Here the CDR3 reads CASSLAVSGPRYEQYF. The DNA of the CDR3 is TGCGCCAGCAGCTTGGCCGTCAGCGGGCCAAGGTACGAGCAGTACTTC.

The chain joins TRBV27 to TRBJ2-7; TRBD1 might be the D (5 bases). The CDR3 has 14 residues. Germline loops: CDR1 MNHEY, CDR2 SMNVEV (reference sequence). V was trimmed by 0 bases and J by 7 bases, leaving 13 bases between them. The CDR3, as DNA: TGTGCCAGCAGTTTATCAACAGGTGCGAGGGAGCAGTACTTC. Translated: CASSLSTGAREQYF.

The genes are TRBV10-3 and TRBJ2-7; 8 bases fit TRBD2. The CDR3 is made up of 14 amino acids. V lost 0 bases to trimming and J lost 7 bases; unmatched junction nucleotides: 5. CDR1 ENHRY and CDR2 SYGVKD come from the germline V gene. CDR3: CAISESARGGEQYV. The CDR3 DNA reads TGTGCCATCAGTGAGTCAGCCCGGGGGGGGGAGCAGTACGTC.